The clone carrying this T cell receptor beta chain was counted only a few times. The antigen is not known. This entry belongs to a study of T cells after yellow fever vaccination. The wider study: Fractions low in cell number were prepared with SMART-Seq v4 Ultra Low Input.

Regarding the study as a whole: Abundant contaminating clonotypes from the bulk population could appear in FACS-sorted repertoires. Post-booster reappearance was seen for most primary-vaccination clones (about 96% CD4, around 91% CD8). The secondary response was weaker but peaked faster, day 5 versus 15.

TCRdb re-analysed the 5' RACE reads in MiXCR, keeping a single row per CDR3 protein. Of around 300,000 distinct CDR3 sequences listed, 4.1% were seen once; the top ten hold 20% to 25%. Sequencing used PBMCs, obtained 5 days after the yellow fever booster vaccination. This TCR was sampled from a man between 18 and 35 years old who received the YFV17D yellow fever vaccine.

The DNA of the CDR3 is TGCAGCGTCGGTAGGTCTAGCGGGGTCTCCTACAATGAGCAGTTCTTC. Protein: CSVGRSSGVSYNEQFF. The chain employs TRBV29-1 and TRBJ2-1; TRBD2 matches 9 bases. This CDR3 region has 16 residues. The trim removed 6 bases at V and 0 bases at J, leaving 9 bases unmatched. From germline, CDR1 is SQVTM and CDR2 ANQGSEA.